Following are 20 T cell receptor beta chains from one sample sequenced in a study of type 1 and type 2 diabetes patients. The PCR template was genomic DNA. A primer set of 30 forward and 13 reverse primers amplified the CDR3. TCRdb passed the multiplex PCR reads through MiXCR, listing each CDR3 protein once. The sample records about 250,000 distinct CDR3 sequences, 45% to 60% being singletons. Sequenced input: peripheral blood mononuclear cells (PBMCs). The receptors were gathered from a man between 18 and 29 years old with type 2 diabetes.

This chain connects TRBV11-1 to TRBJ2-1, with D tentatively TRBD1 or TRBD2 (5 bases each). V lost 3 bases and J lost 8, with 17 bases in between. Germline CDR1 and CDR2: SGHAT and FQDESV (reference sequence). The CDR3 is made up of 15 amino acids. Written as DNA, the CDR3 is TGTGCCAGCAGCTTGGGGGTCATGGGGTCGGATGAGCAGTTCTTC. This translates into CASSLGVMGSDEQFF.

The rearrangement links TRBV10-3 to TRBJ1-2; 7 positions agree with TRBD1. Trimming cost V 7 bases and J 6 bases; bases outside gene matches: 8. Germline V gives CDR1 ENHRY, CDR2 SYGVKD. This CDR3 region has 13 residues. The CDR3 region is CAIMDRNNNGYTF. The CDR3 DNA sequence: TGTGCCATCATGGACAGGAACAATAATGGCTACACCTTC.

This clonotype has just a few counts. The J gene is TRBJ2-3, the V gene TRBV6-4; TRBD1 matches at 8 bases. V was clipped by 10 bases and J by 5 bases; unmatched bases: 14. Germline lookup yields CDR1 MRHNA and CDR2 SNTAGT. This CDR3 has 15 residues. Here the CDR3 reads CAIRGQTGAEDTQYF. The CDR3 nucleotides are TGTGCCATCAGGGGGCAAACAGGGGCGGAAGATACGCAGTATTTT.

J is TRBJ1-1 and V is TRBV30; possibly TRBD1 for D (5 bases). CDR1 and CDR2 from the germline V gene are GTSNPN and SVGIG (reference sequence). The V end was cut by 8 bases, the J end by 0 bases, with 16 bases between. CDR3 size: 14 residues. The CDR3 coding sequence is TGTGCCAGTAGTGCCGCGGGGCTGAACACTGAAGCTTTCTTT. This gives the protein CASSAAGLNTEAFF.

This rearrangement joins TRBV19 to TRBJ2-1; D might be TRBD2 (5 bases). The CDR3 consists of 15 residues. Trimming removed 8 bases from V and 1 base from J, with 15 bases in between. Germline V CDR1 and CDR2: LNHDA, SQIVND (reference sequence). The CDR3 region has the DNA TGTGCCAGTGGCGTAGCGCTCCAGTCCTACAATGAGCAGTTCTTC. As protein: CASGVALQSYNEQFF.

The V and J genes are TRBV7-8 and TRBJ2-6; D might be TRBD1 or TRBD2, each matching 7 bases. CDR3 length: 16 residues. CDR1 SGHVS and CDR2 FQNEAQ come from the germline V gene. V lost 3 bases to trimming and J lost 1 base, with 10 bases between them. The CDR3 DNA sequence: TGTGCCAGCAGCTTTCAGGGGGGGTCTGGGGCCAACGTCCTGACTTTC. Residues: CASSFQGGSGANVLTF. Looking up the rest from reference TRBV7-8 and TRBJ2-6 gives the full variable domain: GAGVSQSPRYKVAKRGQDVALRCDPISGHVSLFWYQQALGQGPEFLTYFQNEAQLDKSGLPSDRFFAERPEGSVSTLKIQRTQQEDSAVYLCASSFQGGSGANVLTFGAGSRLTVL.

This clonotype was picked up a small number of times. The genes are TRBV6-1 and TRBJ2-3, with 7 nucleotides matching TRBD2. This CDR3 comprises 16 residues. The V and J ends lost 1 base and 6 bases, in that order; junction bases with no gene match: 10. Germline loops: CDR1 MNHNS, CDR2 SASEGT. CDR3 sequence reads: CASSEGREVGSDTQYF. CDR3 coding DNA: TGTGCCAGCAGTGAAGGACGGGAGGTCGGTAGTGATACGCAGTATTTT.

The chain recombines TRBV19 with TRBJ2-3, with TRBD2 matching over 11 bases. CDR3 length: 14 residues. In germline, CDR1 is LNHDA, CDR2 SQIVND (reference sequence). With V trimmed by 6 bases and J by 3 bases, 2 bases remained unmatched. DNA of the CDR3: TGTGCCAGTAGGACTAGCGGGGCGACAGATACGCAGTATTTT. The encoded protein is CASRTSGATDTQYF. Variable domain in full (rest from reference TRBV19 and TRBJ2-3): DGGITQSPKYLFRKEGQNVTLSCEQNLNHDAMYWYRQDPGQGLRLIYYSQIVNDFQKGDIAEGYSVSREKKESFPLTVTSAQKNPTAFYLCASRTSGATDTQYFGPGTRLTVL.

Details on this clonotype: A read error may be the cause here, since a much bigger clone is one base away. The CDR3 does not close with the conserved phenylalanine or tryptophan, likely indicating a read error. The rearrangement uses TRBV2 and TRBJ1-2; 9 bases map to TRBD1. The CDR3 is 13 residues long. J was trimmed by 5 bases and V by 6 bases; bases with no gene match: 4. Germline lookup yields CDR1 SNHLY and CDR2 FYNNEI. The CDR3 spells CASRWGQGYGYTL. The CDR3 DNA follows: TGTGCCAGCAGGTGGGGACAGGGATATGGCTACACCTTA.

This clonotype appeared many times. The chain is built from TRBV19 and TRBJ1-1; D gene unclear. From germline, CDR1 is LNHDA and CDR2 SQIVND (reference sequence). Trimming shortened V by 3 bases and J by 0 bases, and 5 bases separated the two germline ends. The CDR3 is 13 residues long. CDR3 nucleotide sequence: TGTGCCAGTAGTATCTCGATGAACACTGAAGCTTTCTTT. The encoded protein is CASSISMNTEAFF.

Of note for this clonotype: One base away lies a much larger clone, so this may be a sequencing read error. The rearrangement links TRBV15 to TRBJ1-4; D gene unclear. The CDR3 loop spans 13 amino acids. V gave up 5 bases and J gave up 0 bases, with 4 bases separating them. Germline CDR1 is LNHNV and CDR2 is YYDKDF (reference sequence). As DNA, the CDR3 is TGTGCCACCAGCGCCTCAACTAATGAAAAACTGTTTTTT. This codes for CATSASTNEKLFF.

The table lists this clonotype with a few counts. CDR3 protein: CASSIRDRNYGYTF. DNA of the CDR3: TGTGCCAGTAGTATTAGGGACAGGAACTATGGCTACACCTTC. The rearrangement joins TRBV19 to TRBJ1-2; 8 bases agree with TRBD1. With V trimmed by 3 bases and J by 2 bases, 2 bases remained unmatched. The CDR3 runs 14 residues. Germline values: CDR1 LNHDA, CDR2 SQIVND (reference sequence).

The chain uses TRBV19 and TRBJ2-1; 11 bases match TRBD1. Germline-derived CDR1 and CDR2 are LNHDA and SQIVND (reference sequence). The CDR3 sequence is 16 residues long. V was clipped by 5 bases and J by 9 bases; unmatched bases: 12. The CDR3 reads CASSASGTGGRGEQFF. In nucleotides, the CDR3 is TGTGCCAGTAGTGCATCCGGGACAGGGGGTCGTGGTGAGCAGTTCTTC.

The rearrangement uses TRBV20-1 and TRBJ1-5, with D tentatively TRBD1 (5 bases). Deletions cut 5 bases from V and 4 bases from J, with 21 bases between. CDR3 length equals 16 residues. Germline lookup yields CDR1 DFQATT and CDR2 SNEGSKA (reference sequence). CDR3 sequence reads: CSALSGQEPFNQPQHF. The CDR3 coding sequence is TGCAGTGCTCTCTCCGGACAAGAACCCTTTAATCAGCCCCAGCATTTT.

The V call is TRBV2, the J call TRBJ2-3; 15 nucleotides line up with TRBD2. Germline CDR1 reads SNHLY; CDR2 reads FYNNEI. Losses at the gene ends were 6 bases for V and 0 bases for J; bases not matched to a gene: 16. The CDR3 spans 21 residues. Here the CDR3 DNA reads TGTGCCAGCAGCCCGGGACTAGCGGGGGGCTTCGTGAGCTCTAGCACAGATACGCAGTATTTT. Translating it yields CASSPGLAGGFVSSSTDTQYF.

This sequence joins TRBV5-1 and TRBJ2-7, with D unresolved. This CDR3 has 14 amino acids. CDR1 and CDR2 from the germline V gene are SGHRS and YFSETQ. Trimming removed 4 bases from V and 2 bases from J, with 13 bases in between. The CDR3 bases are TGCGCCAGCAGCCCGGACGGATTTACCTACGAGCAGTACTTC. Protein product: CASSPDGFTYEQYF.

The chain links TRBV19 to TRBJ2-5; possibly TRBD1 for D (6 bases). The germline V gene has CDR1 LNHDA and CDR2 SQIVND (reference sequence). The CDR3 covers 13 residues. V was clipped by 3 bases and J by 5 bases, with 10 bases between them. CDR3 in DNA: TGTGCCAGTAGTATGGGGGCAGGGGAGACCCAGTACTTC. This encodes CASSMGAGETQYF. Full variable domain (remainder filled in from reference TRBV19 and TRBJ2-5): DGGITQSPKYLFRKEGQNVTLSCEQNLNHDAMYWYRQDPGQGLRLIYYSQIVNDFQKGDIAEGYSVSREKKESFPLTVTSAQKNPTAFYLCASSMGAGETQYFGPGTRLLVL.

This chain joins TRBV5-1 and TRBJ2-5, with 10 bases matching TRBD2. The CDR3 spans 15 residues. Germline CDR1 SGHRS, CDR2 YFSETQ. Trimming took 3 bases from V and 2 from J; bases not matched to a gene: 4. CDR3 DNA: TGCGCCAGCAGCTCACAAGCGGGAGGGCAAGAGACCCAGTACTTC. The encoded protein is CASSSQAGGQETQYF.

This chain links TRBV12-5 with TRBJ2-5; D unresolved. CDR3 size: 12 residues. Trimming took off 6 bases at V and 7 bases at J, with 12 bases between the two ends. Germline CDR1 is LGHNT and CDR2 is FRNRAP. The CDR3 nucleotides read TGTGCTAGTGGGACGGAATTTGGGACCCAGTACTTC. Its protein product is CASGTEFGTQYF.

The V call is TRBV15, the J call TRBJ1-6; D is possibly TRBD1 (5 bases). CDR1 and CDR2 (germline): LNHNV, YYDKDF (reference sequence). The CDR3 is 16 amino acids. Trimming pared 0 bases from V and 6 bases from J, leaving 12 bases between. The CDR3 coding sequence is TGTGCCACCAGCAGAGATCTGGGGACCTCTAATTCACCCCTCCACTTT. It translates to CATSRDLGTSNSPLHF.